The 6 T cell receptor beta chains below were found in one sample sequenced in a study of T cells in Graves' hyperthyroidism and ophthalmopathy. Using RNA transcripts as the source, TCR beta CDR3 regions were amplified. HTBI primers were the set used in a first-round RT-PCR of the TCR CDR3. TCRdb redid the calling of the multiplex PCR reads with MiXCR, one entry per CDR3 protein. Among about 600,000 distinct CDR3 sequences listed, more than 15% were seen once. The material sequenced was blood. The origin of the receptors is a woman in her thirties or forties with Graves' ophthalmopathy.

The sample holds a few counts of this clonotype. The CDR3 reads CSASLGGPYNEQFF. The DNA of the CDR3 is TGCAGTGCTAGCTTGGGGGGGCCGTACAATGAGCAGTTCTTC. The gene calls are TRBV20-1 and TRBJ2-1, with D possibly matching TRBD2 (7 bases). In germline, CDR1 is DFQATT, CDR2 SNEGSKA (reference sequence). Trimming left V 3 bases short and J 4 bases short, with 13 bases between. The CDR3 totals 14 residues.

CDR3 sequence: CASSTTTGMNSPLHF. In nucleotides, the CDR3 is TGCGCCAGCAGCACTACGACAGGGATGAATTCACCCCTCCACTTT. The V call is TRBV5-1, the J call TRBJ1-6, with 7 bases identical to TRBD1. J lost 7 bases, V lost 4 bases, and 8 bases had no gene match. Germline V gene data show CDR1 as SGHRS and CDR2 as YFSETQ. CDR3 length: 15 amino acids. Using reference TRBV5-1 and TRBJ1-6 for the parts outside the CDR3, the full variable domain is KAGVTQTPRYLIKTRGQQVTLSCSPISGHRSVSWYQQTPGQGLQFLFEYFSETQRNKGNFPGRFSGRQFSNSRSEMNVSTLELGDSALYLCASSTTTGMNSPLHFGNGTRLTVT.

A word on this clonotype: This may arise from a read error, as a much more abundant clone is one base away. The conserved phenylalanine or tryptophan normally closing the CDR3 is absent here, so this likely arose from a read error. This sequence joins TRBV20-1 and TRBJ2-1, with D perhaps given as TRBD1 or TRBD2 (5 bases each). Trimming cost V 8 bases and J 1 base, with 12 bases left between them. This CDR3 is built from 13 residues. Germline V gives CDR1 DFQATT, CDR2 SNEGSKA (reference sequence). The chain's CDR3 is CSQPGPSYNEQFS. The CDR3 DNA sequence: TGCAGTCAACCGGGACCTTCCTACAATGAGCAGTTCTCC.

This clonotype was detected ten times or more. The V call is TRBV28, the J call TRBJ2-7, with TRBD1 as a possible D gene (6 bases). CDR1 and CDR2 (germline): MDHEN, SYDVKM. The length of the CDR3 is 14 residues. Trimming cost V 6 bases and J 2 bases, with 14 bases left between them. The CDR3 protein is CASSRTALPYEQYF. CDR3 in DNA: TGTGCCAGCAGCAGGACAGCCCTTCCCTACGAGCAGTACTTC.

The genes are TRBV5-4 and TRBJ2-1, with D unclear. Germline-derived CDR1 and CDR2 are SGHNT and YYREEE (reference sequence). The CDR3 is 13 amino acids. The V end lost 0 bases, the J end lost 10 bases, and 11 bases lay between the germline ends. CDR3 DNA sequence: TGTGCCAGCAGCTTGGATAGTCATGGGGAGCAGTTCTTC. This gives the protein CASSLDSHGEQFF.

In this sample, this clonotype turned up many times. The CDR3 bases are TGTGCCAGCAGTTTTCTGGACAGGGACTACGAGCAGTACTTC. Amino acids: CASSFLDRDYEQYF. The chain is built from TRBV28 and TRBJ2-7, with 8 nucleotides matching TRBD1. Germline V gene lookup returns CDR1 MDHEN and CDR2 SYDVKM. The CDR3 is 14 residues long. V lost 3 bases, J lost 3 bases, and 4 bases stayed unmatched.